Below are 26 T cell receptor beta chains sequenced from a single sample in a study of T cells in narcolepsy. Produced via immunoSEQ multiplex PCR; TCRdb's table is partial and in-frame only. The sample consists of 7,000 to 10,000 clones, around two thirds of them appearing once. The sample consisted of CD45RA- memory CD8+ T cells from PBMCs. Receptors were obtained from a human donor with narcolepsy.

This clone was found a few times. A read error may produce the germline difference seen at one junction end. Other DNA sequences in this specimen translate into the identical CDR3. V usage is TRBV5-8 and J usage is TRBJ2-7; 10 bases are a match to TRBD1. Germline CDR1 reads SGHTS; CDR2 reads YDEGEE. The CDR3 extends over 17 amino acids. The CDR3 DNA follows: TGCGCCAGCAGCCAAGATCTGGGGACAGGGGTAGTCTACGAGCAGTACTTC. Residues: CASSQDLGTGVVYEQYF.

J is TRBJ2-5 and V is TRBV6-1; 7 bases agree with TRBD1. The J call may be incorrect, as the DNA end agrees better with TRBJ2-7. The CDR3 is made up of 16 amino acids. In germline, CDR1 is MNHNS, CDR2 SASEGT. The CDR3 is CASSEALGRGSYEQYF. CDR3 nucleotide sequence: TGTGCCAGCAGTGAAGCGCTTGGCAGGGGGTCCTACGAGCAGTACTTC.

This clone has ten or more counts. The chain uses TRBV4-2 and TRBJ2-2; 13 bases match TRBD2. The CDR3 totals 17 residues. Germline CDR1 and CDR2: LGHNA and YNFKEQ. Trimming removed 3 bases from V and 5 bases from J; junction bases left unmatched: 6. This CDR3 is CASSHETSGGATGELFF. In DNA form, the CDR3 reads TGTGCCAGCAGCCATGAAACTAGCGGGGGGGCTACCGGGGAGCTGTTTTTT.

The gene calls are TRBV11-2 and TRBJ1-1, with no clear D. There are 12 residues in the CDR3. Trimming cost V 5 bases and J 5 bases, with 9 bases left between them. CDR1 SGHAT and CDR2 FQNNGV come from the germline V gene. In nucleotides, the CDR3 is TGTGCCAGCAGCCCGCCCCCGACTGAAGCTTTCTTT. This translates into CASSPPPTEAFF.

The genes are TRBV4-3 and TRBJ2-7, with 7 positions matching TRBD1. V lost 2 bases to trimming and J lost 4 bases; unmatched junction nucleotides: 2. The germline CDR1 and CDR2 sequences are LGHNA and YSLEER. CDR3 length equals 13 residues. Here the CDR3 DNA reads TGCGCCAGCAGCCAATCGGACAGGTACGAGCAGTACTTC. This translates into CASSQSDRYEQYF.

As concerns this clone: One junction end disagrees with the germline gene, perhaps due to a read error. The chain couples TRBV14 to TRBJ2-1; 10 nucleotides match TRBD1. This CDR3 comprises 17 residues. CDR1 SGHDN and CDR2 FVKESK come from the germline V gene. The CDR3 DNA follows: TGTGCCAGCAGCCAAGGAAAGACAGGGGGCTCCTTCAATGAGCAGTTCTTC. It is translated as CASSQGKTGGSFNEQFF.

V usage is TRBV5-1 and J usage is TRBJ2-1; 10 positions agree with TRBD2. The CDR3 is made up of 14 amino acids. CDR1 and CDR2 (germline): SGHRS, YFSETQ. The J segment lost 7 bases and the V segment lost 7 bases, leaving 8 bases of the junction unmatched. The CDR3 region has the DNA TGCGCCAGCGAGGCTAGCGGGGGCCGAAATGAGCAGTTCTTC. This codes for CASEASGGRNEQFF.

This clone occurred a few times. The genes are TRBV6-5 and TRBJ1-3, with no clear D. Trimming took 6 bases from V and 8 from J, leaving 17 bases between them. CDR1 and CDR2 (germline): MNHEY, SVGAGI. The CDR3 covers 14 residues. In DNA form, the CDR3 reads TGTGCCAGCAGCCCCAAAGATTGGGGATACACCATATATTTT. Protein product: CASSPKDWGYTIYF.

This chain uses TRBV27 with TRBJ2-7, with D possibly being TRBD1 (5 bases). The CDR3 spans 14 residues. Trimming took 3 bases from V and 3 from J, leaving 12 bases between them. The germline V gene has CDR1 MNHEY and CDR2 SMNVEV (reference sequence). CDR3 DNA: TGTGCCAGCAGTTTGGGCCAGGGTCTCTACGAGCAGTACTTC. Its protein is CASSLGQGLYEQYF.

The CDR3 here is CASSSTGTGADQYF. The CDR3 coding sequence is TGTGCCAGCAGTTCAACCGGGACAGGGGCGGACCAGTACTTC. V usage is TRBV6-8 and J usage is TRBJ2-5; 10 nucleotides line up with TRBD1. The CDR3 extends over 14 amino acids. Germline CDR1 reads MNHGY; CDR2 reads SAAAGT. V was pared by 4 bases and J by 10 bases, with 9 bases of the junction left unmatched.

This clone was seen more than once but under ten times. It differs at one base from a far larger clone, so likely a read error. Other DNA sequences in the same sample also yield this CDR3. The chain combines TRBV13 with TRBJ2-7; TRBD2 might be the D (7 bases). Trimming left V 4 bases short and J 0 bases short, with 22 bases between. This CDR3 region has 18 residues. Germline V lookup: CDR1 PRHDT, CDR2 FYEKMQ (reference sequence). The CDR3 coding sequence is TGTGCCAGCAGCTCTAGGGGGATCGGGGGGCCTAACTCCTACGAGCAGTACTTC. Amino acid sequence: CASSSRGIGGPNSYEQYF.

The chain joins TRBV9 to TRBJ1-2; D might be TRBD1 (5 bases). The CDR3 sequence is 13 residues long. Germline loops: CDR1 SGDLS, CDR2 YYNGEE. Trimming cost V 0 bases and J 6 bases, with 9 bases left between them. The CDR3, as DNA: TGTGCCAGCAGCGTAGTAGGGGAGGATGGCTACACCTTC. It is translated as CASSVVGEDGYTF.

J is TRBJ2-5 and V is TRBV13, with a tentative D call TRBD2 (7 bases). The J call is uncertain, as TRBJ2-7 better fits the DNA end. CDR1 and CDR2 (germline): PRHDT, FYEKMQ (reference sequence). This CDR3 has 18 amino acids. CDR3 sequence reads: CASSLGPPSGGLVYEQYF. The CDR3, as DNA: TGTGCCAGCAGCTTAGGGCCCCCCTCGGGGGGCCTAGTCTACGAGCAGTACTTC.

The CDR3 coding sequence is TGTGCCAGCGGAACCGGGGGGCAGGATGAGCAGTTCTTC. Translating it yields CASGTGGQDEQFF. The gene calls are TRBV4-2 and TRBJ2-1; TRBD2 might be the D (7 bases). CDR1 is LGHNA, CDR2 YNFKEQ, per germline. The CDR3 runs to 13 residues. V was pared by 8 bases and J by 8 bases, with 16 bases between.

This clone was detected a few times. The V call is TRBV5-6, the J call TRBJ1-2; a weak D match, TRBD1 (5 bases). The CDR3 spans 14 residues. Trimming shortened V by 0 bases and J by 7 bases, and 13 bases separated the two germline ends. CDR1 and CDR2 (germline): SGHDT, YYEEEE. The CDR3, as DNA: TGTGCCAGCAGCTTGGACGCTGATGGGACTGGCTACACCTTC. The encoded protein is CASSLDADGTGYTF. Full variable domain (remainder filled in from reference TRBV5-6 and TRBJ1-2): DAGVTQSPTHLIKTRGQQVTLRCSPKSGHDTVSWYQQALGQGPQFIFQYYEEEERQRGNFPDRFSGHQFPNYSSELNVNALLLGDSALYLCASSLDADGTGYTFGSGTRLTVV.

J is TRBJ1-5 and V is TRBV6-1, with 9 positions matching TRBD1. The junction had 6 bases not matched to a gene; V was cut back by 0 bases and J by 3 bases. CDR3 length: 17 residues. Germline V gives CDR1 MNHNS, CDR2 SASEGT. The CDR3 coding sequence is TGTGCCAGCAGTGAAGCAGGACAGGGGAGGATCAATCAGCCCCAGCATTTT. Translated, it gives CASSEAGQGRINQPQHF.

V is TRBV7-8 and J is TRBJ2-1; D is possibly TRBD1 (5 bases). The V end lost 5 bases, the J end lost 8 bases, and 10 bases lay between the germline ends. CDR1 and CDR2 (germline): SGHVS, FQNEAQ. The CDR3 is made up of 12 amino acids. The CDR3 reads CASSPLGHEQFF. The CDR3, as DNA: TGTGCCAGCAGCCCGCTGGGGCATGAGCAGTTCTTC.

The genes are TRBV4-1 and TRBJ1-2, with D maybe TRBD1 (6 bases). V shed 0 bases and J shed 4 bases, with 12 bases lying between them. Germline V CDR1 and CDR2: MGHRA, YSYEKL. CDR3 length: 15 amino acids. The CDR3 is CASSQERGGGYGYTF. The CDR3 region has the DNA TGCGCCAGCAGCCAAGAGAGAGGGGGAGGCTATGGCTACACCTTC.

In its sample, this clone ranks as medium-sized (0.01 to 0.1%). The genes are TRBV5-5 and TRBJ1-1; D remains ambiguous. V shed 2 bases and J shed 1 base, with 12 bases lying between them. Germline V gene lookup returns CDR1 SGHKS and CDR2 YYEKEE (reference sequence). The CDR3 covers 15 residues. The CDR3 DNA reads as TGTGCCAGCAGCTTTGAACGGACCCGGAACACTGAAGCTTTCTTT. Translating gives CASSFERTRNTEAFF.

This chain uses TRBV10-1 with TRBJ1-5; TRBD1 might be the D (5 bases). The CDR3 is 17 residues long. V was trimmed by 10 bases and J by 0 bases, leaving 22 bases between them. Germline values: CDR1 WNHNN, CDR2 SYGVQD (reference sequence). The CDR3 reads CATTQCHGRGSNQPQHF. The CDR3, as DNA: TGCGCCACCACCCAATGTCACGGTAGGGGTAGCAATCAGCCCCAGCATTTT.

V is TRBV9 and J is TRBJ1-2; 10 bases agree with TRBD1. The CDR3 extends over 12 amino acids. J gave up 9 bases and V 5 bases, and 4 bases lay outside the gene matches. Germline assignment: CDR1 SGDLS and CDR2 YYNGEE. The CDR3 DNA reads as TGTGCCAGCAGAGGGACAGGGGTGAGCTACACCTTC. Protein: CASRGTGVSYTF.

The count of this clone is one. The chain recombines TRBV6-5 with TRBJ2-1; tentatively, D is TRBD1 (6 bases). V lost 5 bases to trimming and J lost 8 bases, with 13 bases between them. The germline V gene has CDR1 MNHEY and CDR2 SVGAGI. The CDR3 is 13 residues long. DNA of the CDR3: TGTGCCAGCAGTCCTCCCACAGGGCATGAGCAGTTCTTC. This gives the protein CASSPPTGHEQFF.

V gene TRBV14 combines with J gene TRBJ2-1; 8 nucleotides align to TRBD1. With V trimmed by 2 bases and J by 3 bases, 6 bases remained unmatched. The CDR3 loop spans 16 amino acids. Germline loops: CDR1 SGHDN, CDR2 FVKESK. CDR3 sequence: CASSQSSGQGYNEQFF. CDR3 DNA sequence: TGTGCCAGCAGCCAATCCTCAGGACAGGGCTACAATGAGCAGTTCTTC.

The chain carries TRBV6-1 and TRBJ1-3, with a possible D match to TRBD1 (5 bases). CDR3 size: 15 residues. Germline values: CDR1 MNHNS, CDR2 SASEGT. V shed 1 base and J shed 0 bases, with 7 bases lying between them. This CDR3 reads CASSEVDTSGNTIYF. The CDR3, as DNA: TGTGCCAGCAGTGAAGTGGACACCTCTGGAAACACCATATATTTT.

This clone was seen a few times. The rearrangement uses TRBV21-1 and TRBJ2-5; the table gives TRBD1 as D, unverified against the DNA. TRBV21-1 is labeled a pseudogene. This CDR3 is 12 amino acids long. CDR3 loop: CASTGQQETQYF. The CDR3 coding sequence is TGTGCCAGCACAGGACAGCAAGAGACCCAGTACTTC.

V and J are TRBV27 and TRBJ2-2, with TRBD2 matching 14 bases. Germline CDR1 reads MNHEY; CDR2 reads SMNVEV (reference sequence). The junction had 11 bases not matched to a gene; V was cut back by 5 bases and J by 6 bases. The CDR3 has 18 residues. The CDR3 DNA follows: TGTGCCAGCAGTCCGACTAGCGGGGGGGCCTCGGTGGCCGGGGAGCTGTTTTTT. Its translation: CASSPTSGGASVAGELFF.